One T cell receptor beta chain is described in this entry. The antigen this receptor binds is unknown. The sample holds no much larger clone one base away, and base qualities are not on file. Cut back by 8 bases and 0 bases, the V and J ends lie 17 bases apart. The CDR3 runs 17 amino acids, cysteine and phenylalanine included. Only the CDR3 DNA is retained, 51 bases long and in frame from the first base. The germline V gene (reference sequence) sets CDR1 to LNHDA and CDR2 to SQIVND. The source of the sample is a study of control samples from healthy donors and cancer patients (TCRdb year 2020). Libraries were built with the immunoSEQ multiplex PCR assay. TCRdb limited this immuneACCESS table to in-frame rearrangements with V and J called. A share of clones is missing; checked studies link under half to unresolved V genes, and the rest is unexplained. The sample table records about 160,000 clones; 85% to 90% of these occur just once. The ten biggest clones cover around 12% of the sample.

The sequence was obtained from a man aged 25 to 45 in good health. The specimen sequenced was blood. The receptor chain draws on TRBV19 and TRBJ2-6; a tentative D match to TRBD2 spans 6 bases. The nucleotide sequence is given as TGTGCCAGTTGGGGAGGAAGACCTATCTCTGGGGCCAACGTCCTGACTTTC. Translation gives CASWGGRPISGANVLTF. Beyond the CDR3, the reference TRBV19 and TRBJ2-6 genes provide the residues; the full variable domain reads: DGGITQSPKYLFRKEGQNVTLSCEQNLNHDAMYWYRQDPGQGLRLIYYSQIVNDFQKGDIAEGYSVSREKKESFPLTVTSAQKNPTAFYLCASWGGRPISGANVLTFGAGSRLTVL.